Below, 22 T cell receptor beta chains from the same sample are listed, as sequenced in a study of blood T cell repertoires in COVID-19. The assay was immunoSEQ multiplex PCR, and TCRdb's table has in-frame clones only and misses some. The data show 150,000 to 200,000 clones, roughly four fifths seen once. The sample was peripheral blood. The source is a woman in her seventies with COVID-19, enrolled during active disease.

The J gene is TRBJ1-5, the V gene TRBV6-1; 7 nucleotides align to TRBD1. Germline CDR1 reads MNHNS; CDR2 reads SASEGT. V was clipped by 2 bases and J by 6 bases; unmatched bases: 10. The CDR3 consists of 16 residues. In DNA form, the CDR3 reads TGTGCCAGCAGTGAACACCACCAGGGGGGAGCTCAGCCCCAGCATTTT. Protein product: CASSEHHQGGAQPQHF.

This chain links TRBV20-1 with TRBJ2-1; no firm D call. Germline assignment: CDR1 DFQATT and CDR2 SNEGSKA (reference sequence). Trimming removed 5 bases at V and 8 bases at J, with 7 bases between. The CDR3 is made up of 10 amino acids. CDR3 in amino acids: CSASVDEQFF. The CDR3 DNA sequence: TGCAGTGCTTCGGTGGATGAGCAGTTCTTC.

This clone was observed once. The gene calls are TRBV5-1 and TRBJ2-1; the match to TRBD2 covers 9 bases. With V trimmed by 2 bases and J by 5 bases, 5 bases remained unmatched. Germline V CDR1 and CDR2: SGHRS, YFSETQ. The CDR3 sequence is 15 residues long. The CDR3 DNA reads TGCGCCAGCAGCTTATATAGCGGGAGTGACAATGAGCAGTTCTTC. Amino acid sequence: CASSLYSGSDNEQFF.

The chain employs TRBV6-5 and TRBJ2-3; 8 nucleotides agree with TRBD2. CDR3 size: 15 residues. Per the germline V gene, CDR1 is MNHEY and CDR2 is SVGAGI. Losses at the gene ends were 4 bases for V and 4 bases for J; bases not matched to a gene: 7. DNA for the CDR3: TGTGCCAGCAGTTTGGGGACTAGAATGTCAGATACGCAGTATTTT. It is translated as CASSLGTRMSDTQYF.

The chain joins TRBV2 to TRBJ2-3; no clear D gene. V was clipped by 5 bases and J by 0 bases, with 12 bases between them. From germline, CDR1 is SNHLY and CDR2 FYNNEI. The CDR3 is 15 residues long. The CDR3 sequence: CASSPFSASTDTQYF. The CDR3 DNA reads TGTGCCAGCAGTCCCTTCAGCGCTAGCACAGATACGCAGTATTTT. Combining the CDR3 with reference TRBV2 and TRBJ2-3 gives the whole variable domain EPEVTQTPSHQVTQMGQEVILRCVPISNHLYFYWYRQILGQKVEFLVSFYNNEISEKSEIFDDQFSVERPDGSNFTLKIRSTKLEDSAMYFCASSPFSASTDTQYFGPGTRLTVL.

V and J are TRBV5-8 and TRBJ2-1; TRBD2 is a possible D gene (6 bases). The CDR3 has 15 amino acids. The V gene's germline CDR1 is SGHTS and CDR2 YDEGEE. V dropped 1 base and J dropped 3 bases, with 11 bases sitting between them. As DNA, the CDR3 is TGTGCCAGCAGCTTGCGAGGCGGGGACTACAATGAGCAGTTCTTC. Its protein product is CASSLRGGDYNEQFF. Variable domain in full (rest from reference TRBV5-8 and TRBJ2-1): EAGVTQSPTHLIKTRGQQATLRCSPISGHTSVYWYQQALGLGLQFLLWYDEGEERNRGNFPPRFSGRQFPNYSSELNVNALELEDSALYLCASSLRGGDYNEQFFGPGTRLTVL.

The chain links TRBV3-1 (or the pseudogene TRBV3-2) to TRBJ2-1, with 8 bases aligning to TRBD2. Germline V gene sequence: CDR1 LGHDT, CDR2 YNNKEL (reference sequence). Germline trimming cut 6 bases from V and 8 bases from J; bases unmatched to any gene: 6. The CDR3 length is 13 residues. As DNA, the CDR3 is TGTGCCAGCAGTCACCGGGGGGGGGATGAGCAGTTCTTC. This sequence encodes CASSHRGGDEQFF.

The rearrangement links TRBV11-2 to TRBJ1-3; tentative D call: TRBD1 (6 bases). The V gene lost 8 bases and the J gene lost 4 bases, with 18 bases spanning the gap. The CDR3 contains 15 residues. CDR1 SGHAT and CDR2 FQNNGV come from the germline V gene. The CDR3 nucleotides read TGTGCCAGCGGTGAAACAGGGATAGGCGGAAACACCATATATTTT. Amino acid sequence: CASGETGIGGNTIYF.

V and J are TRBV3-1 (or the pseudogene TRBV3-2) and TRBJ2-7; 8 positions agree with TRBD2. Germline V gene lookup returns CDR1 LGHDT and CDR2 YNNKEL (reference sequence). The CDR3 is 16 amino acids. The V and J ends lost 0 bases and 0 bases, in that order; junction bases with no gene match: 4. The DNA of the CDR3 is TGTGCCAGCAGCCAAGATAGCGGGACCCGCTCCTACGAGCAGTACTTC. It is translated as CASSQDSGTRSYEQYF.

This chain connects TRBV7-3 to TRBJ2-2; 8 bases are a match to TRBD2. The CDR3 is made up of 17 amino acids. Germline CDR1 and CDR2: SGHTA and FQGTGA. V shed 4 bases and J 6 bases; nucleotides not matched to a gene: 13. In nucleotides, the CDR3 is TGTGCCAGCAGCTCCGCGGGAGGCCGCCTAGTTCCCGGGGAGCTGTTTTTT. Residues: CASSSAGGRLVPGELFF.

This chain links TRBV10-1 with TRBJ2-3, with D unclear. Between the trimmed V and J ends, which lost 3 bases and 15 bases, there was a span of 16 bases. The CDR3 is 12 residues long. Germline lookup yields CDR1 WNHNN and CDR2 SYGVQD (reference sequence). The CDR3 nucleotides are TGCGCCAGCAGTGAAGGAGAGTGCGTAAGTTATTTT. Its protein product is CASSEGECVSYF.

V is TRBV3-1 (or the pseudogene TRBV3-2) and J is TRBJ2-3; the D gene is possibly TRBD1 (6 bases). V lost 4 bases and J 4 bases, leaving 12 bases between the germline ends. This CDR3 has 14 amino acids. Germline assignment: CDR1 LGHDT and CDR2 YNNKEL (reference sequence). This CDR3 is CASSRAGDSDTQYF. DNA of the CDR3: TGTGCCAGCAGCCGGGCAGGGGATTCAGATACGCAGTATTTT.

V and J are TRBV5-4 and TRBJ2-1, with 9 positions matching TRBD2. The CDR3 extends over 18 amino acids. Per the germline V gene, CDR1 is SGHNT and CDR2 is YYREEE (reference sequence). V dropped 6 bases and J dropped 5; count of bases not matched to a gene: 18. CDR3 DNA sequence: TGTGCCAGCAACGGGGCCGGATATTCGACTAGCGGTGACAATGAGCAGTTCTTC. Protein sequence: CASNGAGYSTSGDNEQFF.

The V gene is TRBV7-2, the J gene TRBJ2-1; TRBD2 aligns across 7 bases. Germline lookup yields CDR1 SGHTA and CDR2 FQGNSA. J was trimmed by 8 bases and V by 5 bases; bases with no gene match: 15. This CDR3 has 16 amino acids. The CDR3 sequence: CASSPPYAGVLDEQFF. The CDR3 DNA is TGTGCCAGCAGCCCCCCTTACGCGGGAGTGTTGGATGAGCAGTTCTTC.

V usage is TRBV7-2 and J usage is TRBJ2-3; no reliable D call. CDR1 is SGHTA, CDR2 FQGNSA, per germline. V was shortened by 1 base and J by 3 bases, with 5 bases between the two germline ends. The CDR3 is 13 amino acids. This chain's CDR3 is CASSLVRTDTQYF. The CDR3 bases are TGTGCCAGCAGCTTAGTGCGTACAGATACGCAGTATTTT.

J is TRBJ1-2 and V is TRBV2; a possible D gene is TRBD1 (6 bases). CDR3 length: 13 amino acids. The germline V and J ends were trimmed by 3 bases and 4 bases, with 9 bases remaining between them. Germline V gives CDR1 SNHLY, CDR2 FYNNEI. This CDR3 reads CASSDGQLYGYTF. The CDR3 DNA follows: TGTGCCAGCAGTGATGGACAGCTCTATGGCTACACCTTC. The entire variable domain, with the rest obtained from reference TRBV2 and TRBJ1-2, is as follows: EPEVTQTPSHQVTQMGQEVILRCVPISNHLYFYWYRQILGQKVEFLVSFYNNEISEKSEIFDDQFSVERPDGSNFTLKIRSTKLEDSAMYFCASSDGQLYGYTFGSGTRLTVV.

The V gene is TRBV30, the J gene TRBJ2-2; 9 bases agree with TRBD2. The CDR3 loop spans 14 amino acids. V dropped 8 bases and J dropped 3; count of bases not matched to a gene: 7. Germline values: CDR1 GTSNPN, CDR2 SVGIG (reference sequence). The CDR3: CAGLLAGYTGELFF. CDR3 sequence (DNA): TGTGCCGGGTTACTAGCGGGCTACACCGGGGAGCTGTTTTTT. The variable domain in full, completed from reference TRBV30 and TRBJ2-2, reads SQTIHQWPATLVQPVGSPLSLECTVEGTSNPNLYWYRQAAGRGLQLLFYSVGIGQISSEVPQNLSASRPQDRQFILSSKKLLLSDSGFYLCAGLLAGYTGELFFGEGSRLTVL.

The chain has TRBV19 and TRBJ2-7; 9 bases agree with TRBD1. The CDR3 extends over 16 amino acids. Germline lookup yields CDR1 LNHDA and CDR2 SQIVND (reference sequence). The trim removed 3 bases at V and 6 bases at J, leaving 12 bases unmatched. The CDR3 spells CASSMIGDREFPEQYF. The CDR3 nucleotides read TGTGCCAGTAGTATGATAGGGGACAGGGAGTTCCCCGAGCAGTACTTC.

The V gene is TRBV5-6, the J gene TRBJ1-5, with D possibly TRBD1 on 6 matching bases. This CDR3 is 16 amino acids long. Germline V CDR1 and CDR2: SGHDT, YYEEEE. V was cut by 3 bases and J by 5 bases, with 18 bases left in between. The CDR3 region has the DNA TGTGCCAGCAGCTCCCGACAGGTCCAATCATATCAGCCCCAGCATTTT. Encoded protein: CASSSRQVQSYQPQHF.

The CDR3 sequence is CASSLGAGYTF. The CDR3 DNA is TGTGCCAGCAGCTTGGGGGCTGGCTACACCTTC. The chain couples TRBV7-9 to TRBJ1-2; maybe TRBD1 (6 bases). CDR3 size: 11 residues. V was trimmed by 3 bases and J by 7 bases, leaving 6 bases between them. Germline loops: CDR1 SEHNR, CDR2 FQNEAQ (reference sequence).

The chain combines TRBV7-2 with TRBJ2-1; D is perhaps TRBD1 (7 bases). The CDR3 consists of 14 residues. The V end was cut by 4 bases, the J end by 5 bases, with 12 bases between. The germline V gene encodes CDR1 SGHTA and CDR2 FQGNSA. As DNA, the CDR3 is TGTGCCAGCAGCTACCGGGGGACAGACAATGAGCAGTTCTTC. This encodes CASSYRGTDNEQFF.

The J gene is TRBJ1-1, the V gene TRBV24-1, with D possibly TRBD1 on 6 matching bases. The V gene lost 3 bases and the J gene lost 1 base, with 11 bases spanning the gap. CDR3 size: 15 residues. CDR1 is KGHDR and CDR2 is SFDVKD in the germline V gene. DNA for the CDR3: TGTGCCACCAGTGATAGTCGGACAGAGAACACTGAAGCTTTCTTT. Amino acid sequence: CATSDSRTENTEAFF.